This TCR beta chain was documented in a study of shared clonotypes between healthy human individuals. Study-level background: Donors were a couple of women and three men aged 18 to 49. Study-level results: Estimated richness values were generally larger in naive subsets than in memory subsets. Generation of non-shared clonotypes was less probable than generation of clonotypes shared by all four donors.

Between the trimmed V and J ends, which lost 4 bases and 2 bases, there was a span of 12 bases. CDR3 size: 13 residues. Germline CDR1 is SQVTM and CDR2 is ANQGSEA. As originally analysed: There were no quality scores in the junction-only immunoSEQ sequences, so filtering differed. Method: immunoSEQ multiplex PCR; TCRdb's copy keeps in-frame clones and lacks some. That table supplies the V and J calls and clone size; D and trimming were determined from the DNA. In the table there are some 2.3 million clones, just over 90% of which are singletons. A note on this clone: Its antigen is as yet unknown.

The sequence derives from a man younger than 35 in good health. Some clones in this sample may be carry-over from other donors' samples. The sequenced sample was naive CD4+ T cells from PBMCs. Subset in this sample: CD45RA+ positively selected. The chain employs TRBV29-1 and TRBJ2-7; D uncertain. The CDR3 region has the DNA TGCAGCGTTGTGACTCAGCAAGCCTACGAGCAGTACTTC. Amino acids: CSVVTQQAYEQYF.